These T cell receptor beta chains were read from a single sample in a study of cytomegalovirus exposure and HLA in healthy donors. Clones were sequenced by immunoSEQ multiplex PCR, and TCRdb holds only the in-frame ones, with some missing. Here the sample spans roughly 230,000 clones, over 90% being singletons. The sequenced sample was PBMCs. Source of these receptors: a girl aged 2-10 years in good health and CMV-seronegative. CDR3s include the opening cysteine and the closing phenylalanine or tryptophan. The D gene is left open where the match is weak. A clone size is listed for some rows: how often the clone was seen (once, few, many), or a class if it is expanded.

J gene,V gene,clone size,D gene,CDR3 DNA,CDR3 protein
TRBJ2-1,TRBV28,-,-,TGTGCCAGCAGTCTGGGGGGTGGGTTCAATGAGCAGTTCTTC,CASSLGGGFNEQFF
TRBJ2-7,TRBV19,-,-,TGTGCCAGTAGTACTGCTTCGGGGGTTGCCTACGAGCAGTACTTC,CASSTASGVAYEQYF
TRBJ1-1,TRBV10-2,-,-,TGCGCCAGCAGTGTAGAGGGATGGACTGAAGCTTTCTTT,CASSVEGWTEAFF
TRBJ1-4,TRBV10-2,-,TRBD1,TGCGCCAGCAGTGAAACACCCGGGACAGGGGGCGCGTGGAATGAAAAACTGTTTTTT,CASSETPGTGGAWNEKLFF
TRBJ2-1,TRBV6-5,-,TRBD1,TGCGCCAGCAGTTACCCTGGACAGGCGGGTGAGCAGTTCTTC,CASSYPGQAGEQFF
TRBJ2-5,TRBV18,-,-,TGTGCCAGCTCACCCACTCAGGTTCAAGAGACCCAGTACTTC,CASSPTQVQETQYF
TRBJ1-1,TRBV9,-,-,TGTGCCAGCAGCGTAGGGATCGGGACATTTGAAGCTTTCTTT,CASSVGIGTFEAFF
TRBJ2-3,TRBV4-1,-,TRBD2,TGCGCCAGCAGCCAAGATCTTATTTCTAGCGGGGGGCGCACAGATACGCAGTATTTT,CASSQDLISSGGRTDTQYF
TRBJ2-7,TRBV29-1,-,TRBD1,TGCAGCGTTGAAGATAGTGACAGGGGGACCTACGAGCAGTACTTC,CSVEDSDRGTYEQYF
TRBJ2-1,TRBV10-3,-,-,TGTGCCATCAGTGAGCTCCCGAAAGGGGTAAGCAATGAGCAGTTCTTC,CAISELPKGVSNEQFF
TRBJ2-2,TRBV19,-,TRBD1,TGTGCCAGTACCCTGACAGGGGTAGGGACCGGGGAGCTGTTTTTT,CASTLTGVGTGELFF
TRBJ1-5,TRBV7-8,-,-,TGTGCCAGCAGCTTAGACGGGACTGTATATGGCAATCAGCCCCAGCATTTT,CASSLDGTVYGNQPQHF
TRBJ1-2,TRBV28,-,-,TGTGCCAGCAGTTTAGGGGGCGGGGGGCGTTATCGCTATGGCTACACCTTC,CASSLGGGGRYRYGYTF
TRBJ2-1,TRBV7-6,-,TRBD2,TGTGCCAGCGGGAGCGGGAGGAATGTGAATGAGCAGTTCTTC,CASGSGRNVNEQFF
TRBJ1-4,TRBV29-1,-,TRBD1,TGCAGCGGGCTGGGACAGGGTGGCGAAAAACTGTTTTTT,CSGLGQGGEKLFF
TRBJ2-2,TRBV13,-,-,TGTGCCAGCAGCTTCTCCGGGGAGCTGTTTTTT,CASSFSGELFF
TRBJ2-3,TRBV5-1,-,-,TGCGCCAGCAGCTTGTCCCTCCTCAGGGATACGCAGTATTTT,CASSLSLLRDTQYF
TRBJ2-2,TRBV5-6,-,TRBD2,TGTGCCAGCAGCTTGGGTGATCTAGCGGGAGGGGGCACCGGGGAGCTGTTTTTT,CASSLGDLAGGGTGELFF
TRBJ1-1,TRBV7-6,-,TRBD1,TGTGCCAGCACAGTTGGCCCCGGGACAGCGAACACTGAAGCTTTCTTT,CASTVGPGTANTEAFF
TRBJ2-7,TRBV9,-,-,TGTGCCAGCAGCGTAGATGGGGCAGACTACGAGCAGTACTTC,CASSVDGADYEQYF
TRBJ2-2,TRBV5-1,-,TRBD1,TGCGCCAGCAAGATTTACAGGGGGGACGGGGAGCTGTTTTTT,CASKIYRGDGELFF
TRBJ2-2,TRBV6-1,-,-,TGTGCCGCAGCGGCCGTGAACACCGGGGAGCTGTTTTTT,CAAAAVNTGELFF
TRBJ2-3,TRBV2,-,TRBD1,TGTGCCAGCAGGGGGACAGCTCCCACAGATACGCAGTATTTT,CASRGTAPTDTQYF
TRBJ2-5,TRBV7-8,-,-,TGTGCCAGCAGCCCCCGGGGGGCCCAAGAGACCCAGTACTTC,CASSPRGAQETQYF
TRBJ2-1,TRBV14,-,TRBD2,TGTGCCAGCAGCCTAGGACTAGCGGGGGTTTACAATGAGCAGTTCTTC,CASSLGLAGVYNEQFF
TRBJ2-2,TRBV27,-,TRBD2,TGTGCCAGCAGTCCTCAGACTAGCCAGGGCACCGGGGAGCTGTTTTTT,CASSPQTSQGTGELFF
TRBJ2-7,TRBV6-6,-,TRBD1,TGTGCCAGCAGCTCGCCGGGACAGGGACTTCCCTACGAGCAGTACTTC,CASSSPGQGLPYEQYF
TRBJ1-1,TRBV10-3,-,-,TGTGCCATCAGTGAGTCCAGGGAAGCTTTCTTT,CAISESREAFF
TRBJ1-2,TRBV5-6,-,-,TGTGCCAGCAGTCTGGCATCGGGGAACGGCTACACCTTC,CASSLASGNGYTF
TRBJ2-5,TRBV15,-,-,TGTGCCACCAGCAGAGATGTGGGGGGCCAAGAGACCCAGTACTTC,CATSRDVGGQETQYF
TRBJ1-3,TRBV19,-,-,TGTGCCAGTAGTCTACGAGGAAACACCATATATTTT,CASSLRGNTIYF
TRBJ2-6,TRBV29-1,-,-,TGCAGCGTTCGGGAGCCCCCGTCTGGGGCCAACGTCCTGACTTTC,CSVREPPSGANVLTF
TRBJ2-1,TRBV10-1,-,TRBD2,TGCGCCAGCAGCGGGGGGAGCTCCTACAATGAGCAGTTCTTC,CASSGGSSYNEQFF
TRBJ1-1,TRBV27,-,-,TGTGCCAGCAGGGGCTTCAGGGAAGCTTTCTTT,CASRGFREAFF
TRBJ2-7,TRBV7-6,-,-,TGTGCCAGCAGCCCGTCGGGCAGGGGCTACGAGCAGTACTTC,CASSPSGRGYEQYF
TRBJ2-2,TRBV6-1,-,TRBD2,TGTGCCAGCAGTGAACGGCGTCTAGCGGGAGGTAACACCGGGGAGCTGTTTTTT,CASSERRLAGGNTGELFF
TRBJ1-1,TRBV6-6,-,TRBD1,TGTGCCAGCGCTCAACAGGGGGCTAGGACTGAAGCTTTCTTT,CASAQQGARTEAFF
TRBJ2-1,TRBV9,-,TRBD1,TGTGCCAGCGGAGAGAGGGGACAGCGCTACAATGAGCAGTTCTTC,CASGERGQRYNEQFF
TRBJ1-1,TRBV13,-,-,TGTGCCAGCAGCCAAGAGAGGACTGAAGCTTTCTTT,CASSQERTEAFF
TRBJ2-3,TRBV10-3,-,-,TGTGCCATCAGTGTCACCCGGGGGGCAGCTGGATTCACAGATACGCAGTATTTT,CAISVTRGAAGFTDTQYF
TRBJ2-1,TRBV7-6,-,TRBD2,TGTGCCAGCAGCCCACTTACTAGCGGGAGAGAGGATGAGCAGTTCTTC,CASSPLTSGREDEQFF
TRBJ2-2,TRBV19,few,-,TGTGCCAGTAGTATGGGGTCCCGAAGCGGCGGGGAGCTGTTTTTT,CASSMGSRSGGELFF
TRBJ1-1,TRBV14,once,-,TGTGCCAGCAGCGACTACAGCACTAACACTGAAGCTTTCTTT,CASSDYSTNTEAFF
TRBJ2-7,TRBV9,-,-,TGTGCCAGCTCGCCGGGGAGTCCCTACGAGCAGTACTTC,CASSPGSPYEQYF
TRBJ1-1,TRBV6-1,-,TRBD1,TGTGCCAGCAGAGACAGGGTTGGAACTGAAGCTTTCTTT,CASRDRVGTEAFF
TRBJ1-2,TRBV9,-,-,TGTGCCAGCACCCCGGGGGAGTCCGCTAACTATGGCTACACCTTC,CASTPGESANYGYTF
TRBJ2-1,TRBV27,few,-,TGTGCCAGCAGTTTATCGAGTGGGAGAGTGGGCAATGAGCAGTTCTTC,CASSLSSGRVGNEQFF
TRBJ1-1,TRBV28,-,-,TGTGCCAGCAGTTTGGGCGGTCCAGGGTTGAACACTGAAGCTTTCTTT,CASSLGGPGLNTEAFF
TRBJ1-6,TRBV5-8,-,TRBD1,TGTGCCAGTAAAGGACAGGGGATAAACTCACCCCTCCACTTT,CASKGQGINSPLHF